This is a list of T cell receptor beta chains from one sample in a study of blood T cell repertoires in COVID-19. TCRdb's copy holds only in-frame clones and misses some; the assay was immunoSEQ multiplex PCR. The data contain 150,000 to 200,000 clones, 87% of them seen just once; the ten biggest clones take up approximately 4%. The sample comprised peripheral blood. These receptors originate from a man between 18 and 29 years old with active or convalescent COVID-19. CDR3s include the opening cysteine and the closing phenylalanine or tryptophan. A D gene is named only where the DNA matches it firmly. Clone sizes are given selectively: once, few, many, or a class where the clone is expanded.

clone_size,v_call,d_call,j_call,cdr3_nt,cdr3_aa
-,TRBV13,-,TRBJ1-1,TGTGCCAGCAGCTCCACAGATCCGGGACACACAAAAGCTTTCTTT,CASSSTDPGHTKAFF
-,TRBV11-2,TRBD1,TRBJ1-1,TGTGCCAGCAGCCCTTCGCCGGGACAGGGGGCGATCACTGAAGCTTTCTTT,CASSPSPGQGAITEAFF
-,TRBV10-3,TRBD1,TRBJ2-3,TGTGCCATCAGTGGGGGGGACAGGGGACGGCCAGATACGCAGTATTTT,CAISGGDRGRPDTQYF
-,TRBV12-3/TRBV12-4,-,TRBJ2-5,TGTGCCAGCAGTTTACTTGAGACCCAGTACTTC,CASSLLETQYF
-,TRBV3-1/TRBV3-2,-,TRBJ2-1,TGTGCCAGTGAACTTCGGGGAGAGCAGTTCTTC,CASELRGEQFF
-,TRBV19,TRBD1,TRBJ1-2,TGTGCCACCCGACAGGGTGCGGGCTATGGCTACACCTTC,CATRQGAGYGYTF
-,TRBV6-5,-,TRBJ1-5,TGTGCCAGCAGTTACGACAGGAGCGATCAGCCCCAGCATTTT,CASSYDRSDQPQHF
few,TRBV15,-,TRBJ2-7,TGTGCCACCAGCAGCTTCCGGGACACTACCTACGAGCAGTACTTC,CATSSFRDTTYEQYF
-,TRBV30,TRBD2,TRBJ2-1,TGTGCCTGGAGGGGACTAGCGGACTACAATGAGCAGTTCTTC,CAWRGLADYNEQFF
-,TRBV18,-,TRBJ2-2,TGTGCCAGCTCACCCGGGACACTTTCGAACACCGGGGAGCTGTTTTTT,CASSPGTLSNTGELFF
once,TRBV5-1,-,TRBJ2-2,TGCGCCAGCAGCCTGAACACCGGGGAGCTGTTTTTT,CASSLNTGELFF
-,TRBV5-1,-,TRBJ1-1,TGCGCCAGCAGCTTGCCAGAGAACACTGAAGCTTTCTTT,CASSLPENTEAFF
-,TRBV7-9,TRBD2,TRBJ2-1,TGTGCCAGCAGCTTAATTGGGACTAGCGGAGATGAGCAGTTCTTC,CASSLIGTSGDEQFF
once,TRBV5-4,TRBD2,TRBJ2-5,TGTGCCAGCAGCTTGGGTAGTAGCGGGGGGGAAGAGACCCAGTACTTC,CASSLGSSGGEETQYF
-,TRBV7-2,-,TRBJ1-5,TGTGCCAGCAGCTCGTCAGGGGTGGATCAGCCCCAGCATTTT,CASSSSGVDQPQHF
-,TRBV3-1/TRBV3-2,TRBD2,TRBJ2-1,TGTGCCAGCAGCCTAGGAGAACTAGCGGGATCCTACAATGAGCAGTTCTTC,CASSLGELAGSYNEQFF
-,TRBV27,TRBD1,TRBJ1-2,TGTGCCAGCAGTTTAAACGCGGGACAGCACTATGGCTACACCTTC,CASSLNAGQHYGYTF
-,TRBV29-1,TRBD1,TRBJ2-3,TGCAGCGTCGCTGGGACAGTTAGCACAGATACGCAGTATTTT,CSVAGTVSTDTQYF